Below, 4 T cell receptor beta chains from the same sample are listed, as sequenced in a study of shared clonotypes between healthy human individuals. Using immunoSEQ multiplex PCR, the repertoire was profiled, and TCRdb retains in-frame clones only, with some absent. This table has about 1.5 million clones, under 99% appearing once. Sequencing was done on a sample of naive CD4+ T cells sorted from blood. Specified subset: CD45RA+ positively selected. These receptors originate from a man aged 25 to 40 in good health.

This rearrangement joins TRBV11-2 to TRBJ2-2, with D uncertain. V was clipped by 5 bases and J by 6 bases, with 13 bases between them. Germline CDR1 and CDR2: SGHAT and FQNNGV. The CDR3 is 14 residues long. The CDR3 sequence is CASSILVNPGELFF. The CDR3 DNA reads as TGTGCCAGCAGCATCTTAGTTAATCCCGGGGAGCTGTTTTTT.

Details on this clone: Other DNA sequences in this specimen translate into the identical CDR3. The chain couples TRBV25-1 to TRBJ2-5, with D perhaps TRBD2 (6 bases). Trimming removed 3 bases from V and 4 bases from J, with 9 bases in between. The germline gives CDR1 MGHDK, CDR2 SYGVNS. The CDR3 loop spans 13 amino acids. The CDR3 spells CASSEAGIETQYF. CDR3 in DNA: TGTGCCAGCAGTGAGGCGGGGATAGAGACCCAGTACTTC.

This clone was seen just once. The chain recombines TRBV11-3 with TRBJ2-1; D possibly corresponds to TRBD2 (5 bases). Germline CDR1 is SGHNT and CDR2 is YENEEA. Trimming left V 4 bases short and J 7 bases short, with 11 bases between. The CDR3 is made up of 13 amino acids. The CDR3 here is CASSSGPGNEQFF. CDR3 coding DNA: TGTGCCAGCAGCTCAGGCCCGGGGAATGAGCAGTTCTTC.

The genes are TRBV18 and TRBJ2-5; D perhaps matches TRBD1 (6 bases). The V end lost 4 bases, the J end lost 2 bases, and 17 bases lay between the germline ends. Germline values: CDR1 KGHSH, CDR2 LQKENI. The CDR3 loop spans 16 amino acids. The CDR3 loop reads CASSLTPGQKQETQYF. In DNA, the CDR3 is TGTGCCAGCTCACTAACACCGGGACAAAAGCAAGAGACCCAGTACTTC.